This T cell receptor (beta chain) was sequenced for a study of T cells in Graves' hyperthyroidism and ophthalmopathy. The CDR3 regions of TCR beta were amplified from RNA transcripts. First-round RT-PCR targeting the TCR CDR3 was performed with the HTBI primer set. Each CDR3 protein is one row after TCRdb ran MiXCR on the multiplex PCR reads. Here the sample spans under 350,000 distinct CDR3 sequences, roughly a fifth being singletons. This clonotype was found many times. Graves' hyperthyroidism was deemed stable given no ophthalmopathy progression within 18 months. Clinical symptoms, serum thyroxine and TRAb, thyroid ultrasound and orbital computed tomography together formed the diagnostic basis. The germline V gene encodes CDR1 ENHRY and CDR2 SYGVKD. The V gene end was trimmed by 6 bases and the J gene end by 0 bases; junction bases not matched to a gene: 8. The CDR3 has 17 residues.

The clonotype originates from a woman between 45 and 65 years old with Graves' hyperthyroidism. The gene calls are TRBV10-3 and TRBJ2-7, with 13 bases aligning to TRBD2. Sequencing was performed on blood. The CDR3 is CAIRQGTSGTRSYEQYF. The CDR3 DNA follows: TGTGCCATCAGACAAGGGACTAGCGGGACCCGCTCCTACGAGCAGTACTTC.